This T cell receptor beta chain was sequenced in a study of graft-versus-host responses after intestinal transplantation. Study-level findings and limits: In patients with graft-donor T cell macrochimerism, allograft graft-versus-host to host-versus-graft clonal ratios were high.

V was cut by 4 bases and J by 7 bases, with 11 bases left in between. The CDR3 totals 12 residues. Per the germline V gene, CDR1 is SGDLS and CDR2 is YYNGEE. Measured with immunoSEQ multiplex PCR; TCRdb has only the in-frame clones, and not every one. The sample has more than 85,000 clones; roughly 80% are singletons. This clone appeared once. Its antigen is as yet unknown. The chain recombines TRBV9 with TRBJ1-2, with no clear D. This sample comprised unstimulated CD4+ T cells sorted from spleen or lymph node cells, obtained before intestinal transplant. The origin of this receptor is a human donor who received an intestinal transplant. The CDR3 bases are TGTGCCAGCAGCCCTCTTGCAGTTGGCTACACCTTC. Translation gives CASSPLAVGYTF.